A single sample is the source of the 3 T cell receptor beta chains below, sequenced in a study of tumor-infiltrating lymphocytes in localized non-small cell lung cancer. Produced via immunoSEQ multiplex PCR; TCRdb's table is partial and in-frame only. The top ten hold approximately 8.8% of the sample, which has 6,400 or so clones, 65% to 85% seen once. Sequenced material: lung tumor tissue. The receptor set was obtained from a human donor with non-small cell lung cancer.

The CDR3 protein is CAISDRPGEINQPQHF. The CDR3 nucleotides are TGTGCCATCAGTGATAGGCCAGGGGAAATCAATCAGCCCCAGCATTTT. The chain carries TRBV10-3 and TRBJ1-5; D perhaps matches TRBD1 (6 bases). Germline CDR1 ENHRY, CDR2 SYGVKD. With 3 bases removed from V and 3 bases from J, the gap between germline ends came to 15 bases. This CDR3 has 16 amino acids.

The chain carries TRBV9 and TRBJ2-1; either TRBD1 or TRBD2 may supply D (6 bases each). From germline, CDR1 is SGDLS and CDR2 YYNGEE. This CDR3 is built from 15 residues. V gave up 7 bases and J gave up 5 bases, with 19 bases separating them. CDR3 sequence (DNA): TGTGCCAGCTCCGAGGGGGGCGGGACAAACAATGAGCAGTTCTTC. It is translated as CASSEGGGTNNEQFF.

The chain employs TRBV10-3 and TRBJ2-1; D is unresolved. In germline, CDR1 is ENHRY, CDR2 SYGVKD. Deletions cut 3 bases from V and 3 bases from J, with 12 bases between. CDR3 length: 15 amino acids. The chain's CDR3 is CAISEGLPYYNEQFF. CDR3 coding DNA: TGTGCCATCAGTGAAGGCCTCCCTTACTACAATGAGCAGTTCTTC.